The present T cell receptor (beta chain) was sequenced within a study of cytomegalovirus exposure and HLA in healthy donors. Study findings and constraints: Common viral pathogens (according to a later analysis) appeared linked to several of the most significant clusters. Only CMV serostatus was available as immune exposure information. A cluster of highly shared sequence variants was likely a sequencing artifact.

V was trimmed by 5 bases and J by 8 bases, leaving 15 bases between them. CDR3 size: 13 residues. Germline CDR1 SNHLY, CDR2 FYNNEI. Amplification used 60 Vbeta primers and 13 Jbeta primers. Libraries were prepared by immunoSEQ multiplex PCR; TCRdb keeps only in-frame clonotypes and omits some of them. The sample's table shows 45,000 to 55,000 clones. As to this clone: Its antigen is as yet unknown.

The TCR comes from a woman in her fifties or sixties in good health and CMV-seropositive. The sequenced material came from PBMCs. The chain employs TRBV2 and TRBJ1-2, with a possible D match to TRBD1 (5 bases). The CDR3 region is CASSFLDSYGYTF. CDR3 sequence (DNA): TGTGCCAGCAGTTTTCTTGACAGCTACGGCTACACCTTC. The full variable domain, completed using reference TRBV2 and TRBJ1-2, is EPEVTQTPSHQVTQMGQEVILRCVPISNHLYFYWYRQILGQKVEFLVSFYNNEISEKSEIFDDQFSVERPDGSNFTLKIRSTKLEDSAMYFCASSFLDSYGYTFGSGTRLTVV.